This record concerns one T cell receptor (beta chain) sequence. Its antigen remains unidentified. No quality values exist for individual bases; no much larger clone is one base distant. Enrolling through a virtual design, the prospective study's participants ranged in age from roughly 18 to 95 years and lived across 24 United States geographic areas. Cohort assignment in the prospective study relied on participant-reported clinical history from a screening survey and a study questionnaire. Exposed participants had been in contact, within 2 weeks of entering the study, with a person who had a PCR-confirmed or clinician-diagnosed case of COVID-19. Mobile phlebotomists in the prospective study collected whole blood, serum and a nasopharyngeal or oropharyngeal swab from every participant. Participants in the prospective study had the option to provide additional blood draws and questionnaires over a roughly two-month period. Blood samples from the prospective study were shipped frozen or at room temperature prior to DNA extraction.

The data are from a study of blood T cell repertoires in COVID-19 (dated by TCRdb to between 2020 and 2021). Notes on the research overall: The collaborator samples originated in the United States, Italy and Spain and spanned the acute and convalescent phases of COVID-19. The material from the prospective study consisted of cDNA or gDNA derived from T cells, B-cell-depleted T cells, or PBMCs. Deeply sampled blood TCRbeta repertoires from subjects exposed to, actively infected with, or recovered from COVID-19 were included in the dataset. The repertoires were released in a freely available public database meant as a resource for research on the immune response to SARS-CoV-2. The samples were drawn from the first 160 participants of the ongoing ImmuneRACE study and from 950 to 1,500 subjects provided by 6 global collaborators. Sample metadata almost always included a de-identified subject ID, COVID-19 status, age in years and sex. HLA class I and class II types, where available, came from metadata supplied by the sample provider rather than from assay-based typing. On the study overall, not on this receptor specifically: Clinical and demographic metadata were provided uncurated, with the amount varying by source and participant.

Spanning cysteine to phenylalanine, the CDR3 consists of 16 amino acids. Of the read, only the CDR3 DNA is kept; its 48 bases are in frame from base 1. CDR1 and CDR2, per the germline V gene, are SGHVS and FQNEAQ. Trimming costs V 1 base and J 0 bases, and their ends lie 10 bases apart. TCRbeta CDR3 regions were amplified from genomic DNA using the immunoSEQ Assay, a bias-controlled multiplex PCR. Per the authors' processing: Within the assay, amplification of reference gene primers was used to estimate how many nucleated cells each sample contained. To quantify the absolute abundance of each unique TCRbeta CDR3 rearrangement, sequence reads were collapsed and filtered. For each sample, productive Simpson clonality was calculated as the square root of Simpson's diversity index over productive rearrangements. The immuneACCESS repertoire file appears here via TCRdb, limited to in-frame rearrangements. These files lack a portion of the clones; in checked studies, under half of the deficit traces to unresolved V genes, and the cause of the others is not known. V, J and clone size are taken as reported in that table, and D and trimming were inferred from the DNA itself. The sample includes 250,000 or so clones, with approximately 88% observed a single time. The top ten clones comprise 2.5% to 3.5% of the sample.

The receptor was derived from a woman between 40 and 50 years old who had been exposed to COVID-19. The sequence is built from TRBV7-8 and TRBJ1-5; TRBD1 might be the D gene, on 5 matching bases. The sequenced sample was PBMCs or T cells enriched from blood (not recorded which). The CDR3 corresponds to CASSLGPGYSNQPQHF. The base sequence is TGTGCCAGCAGCTTAGGCCCAGGGTATAGCAATCAGCCCCAGCATTTT.